The rows below give T cell receptor beta chains drawn from one sample of a study of T cell repertoires in cytomegalovirus infection. What these receptors recognize is not known. TCRdb fed the reads into MiXCR, producing one record per CDR3 protein. The data show some 560,000 distinct CDR3 sequences, 35% to 50% seen once. The source was cultured PBMCs, collected from culture after CMV antigen stimulation. Receptor source: a human donor in good health (CMV status not recorded). Some clones in this sample may be carry-over from other donors' samples. The CDR3 runs from the conserved cysteine through the conserved F or W. A D gene is named only where the DNA matches it firmly. Where a row states a size, it is once, few, many or the class of an expanded clone; other rows omit it.

>TRBV7-2|TRBJ1-2|many|-
TGTGCCAGCAGACACTCGGGCCTTCCGAGGGTGAACTATGGCTACACCTTC
CASRHSGLPRVNYGYTF
>TRBV12-3/TRBV12-4|TRBJ2-5|few|TRBD2
TGTGCCAGCAGTTCCGACGCGGGGAGGGCCCAGTACTTC
CASSSDAGRAQYF
>TRBV11-2|TRBJ1-1|few|-
TGTGCCAGCAGCTCCCAGGGAAAGAACACTGAAGCTTTCTTT
CASSSQGKNTEAFF
>TRBV20-1|TRBJ2-2|-|TRBD2
TGCAGTGCTACAGCCCCCGGACTAGCCACCGGGGAGCTGTTTTTT
CSATAPGLATGELFF
>TRBV5-4|TRBJ2-5|-|TRBD2
TGTGCCAGCAGCTTTGGTATAGCGGGGCTACAAGAGACCCAGTACTTC
CASSFGIAGLQETQYF
>TRBV10-3|TRBJ1-2|-|TRBD1
TGTGCCATCGGAGCCGGGACAGGGGATGGCTACACCTTC
CAIGAGTGDGYTF
>TRBV6-2/TRBV6-3|TRBJ2-2|few|-
TGTGCCAGCAGACACCACAGGGAAGTCGGGGAGCTGTTTTTT
CASRHHREVGELFF
>TRBV9|TRBJ1-1|-|-
TGTGCCAGCAGCGCCTACCAGAACACTGAAGCTTTCTTT
CASSAYQNTEAFF
>TRBV20-1|TRBJ2-3|-|-
TGCAGTGCGGTTCTTGGGGGGGGGCCAAATACGCAGTATTTT
CSAVLGGGPNTQYF
>TRBV7-2|TRBJ2-1|-|-
TGTGCCAGTGCGTCTGAGGGGGTCAATGAGCAGTTCTTC
CASASEGVNEQFF
>TRBV6-5|TRBJ1-5|few|-
TGTGCCAGCAGCTCAGGGAGGCCTTACGGGCAGCCCCAGCATTTT
CASSSGRPYGQPQHF
>TRBV28|TRBJ2-3|few|-
TGTGCCAGCAGTTTATTATCCCTAGCCCTAAGCGGCACAGATACGCAGTATTTT
CASSLLSLALSGTDTQYF
>TRBV11-3|TRBJ2-1|-|TRBD2
TGTGCCAGCGCACTAGCGGGAGGGCCCAATGAGCAGTTCTTC
CASALAGGPNEQFF
>TRBV10-3|TRBJ2-3|-|-
TGTGCCATCAGTGTGGCCCAGGGGAGGATACGGACAGATACGCAGTATTTT
CAISVAQGRIRTDTQYF
>TRBV7-2|TRBJ1-2|many|TRBD1
TGTGCCAGCAGCTTTGGACAGGGACCTAACTATGGCTACACCTTC
CASSFGQGPNYGYTF
>TRBV28|TRBJ2-7|-|-
TGTGCCAGCAGTTTTGGCAGGTGGGCCTACGAGCAGTACTTC
CASSFGRWAYEQYF
>TRBV7-2|TRBJ1-2|-|-
TGTGCCAGCAGTCAACAGGGATTTAACTATGGCTACACCTTC
CASSQQGFNYGYTF
>TRBV7-2|TRBJ2-3|-|-
TGTGCCAGCAGCTTAGCATTAGGTGGGGCCTCCCTTAGCACAGATACGCAGTATTTT
CASSLALGGASLSTDTQYF
>TRBV5-6|TRBJ1-6|few|-
TGTGCCAGCAGCTTGCACCCCGGGTTCACACGGTCACCCCTCCACTTT
CASSLHPGFTRSPLHF
>TRBV7-8|TRBJ1-6|-|TRBD1
TGTGCCAGCAGCCCACGACAGGGCTTCGGCGATTCACCCCTCCACTTT
CASSPRQGFGDSPLHF
>TRBV5-6|TRBJ2-7|once|TRBD1
TGTGCCAGCAGCGCAGAAGAGGGGGCGAGTTCCTACGAGCAGTACTTC
CASSAEEGASSYEQYF
>TRBV28|TRBJ1-2|-|-
TGTGCCAGCAGTTTACTCCCGAGCGTCCTGGAGGGGGGCTACACCTTC
CASSLLPSVLEGGYTF
>TRBV7-8|TRBJ2-1|few|-
TGTGCCAGCAGCTCGCGGGACGTCTACAATGAGCAGTTCTTC
CASSSRDVYNEQFF
>TRBV7-2|TRBJ2-4|few|TRBD1
TGTGCCACCAACGACAGGGCCACAGACATTCAGTACTTC
CATNDRATDIQYF
>TRBV27|TRBJ2-3|few|TRBD2
TGTGCCAGCATGACTAGCGCCTCCACAGATACGCAGTATTTT
CASMTSASTDTQYF
>TRBV7-2|TRBJ1-2|many|TRBD1
TGTGCCAGCAGCCCCGGACAGGGGGATGGTGGCTACACCTTC
CASSPGQGDGGYTF
>TRBV7-2|TRBJ2-7|-|-
TGTGCCAGCAGCTTAGCGCGCCCCCCCTACGAGCAGTACTTC
CASSLARPPYEQYF
>TRBV19|TRBJ2-2|-|-
TGTGCCACCGGCCTGGGGACGGGGAACACCGGGGAGCTGTTTTTT
CATGLGTGNTGELFF
>TRBV14|TRBJ2-5|-|TRBD1
TGTGCCAGCAGCCCCCGGCGGTGGGCAGGGGGAAAGGAGACCCAGTACTTC
CASSPRRWAGGKETQYF
>TRBV7-2|TRBJ2-7|many|TRBD2
TGTGCCAGCAGCTTACAGGGAGGGGAGCAGTACTTC
CASSLQGGEQYF
>TRBV5-4|TRBJ2-7|-|TRBD1
TGTGCCAGCAGCTGGACAGGCGAGTCCTACGAGCAGTACTTC
CASSWTGESYEQYF
>TRBV19|TRBJ1-5|-|-
TGTGCCAGTAGCTATCCGGGACAAGGGTATCAGCCCCAGCATTTT
CASSYPGQGYQPQHF
>TRBV6-2/TRBV6-3|TRBJ1-5|-|-
TGTGCCAGCAGTACCCCCGGCGCGGGGCCTAATCAGCCCCAGCATTTT
CASSTPGAGPNQPQHF
>TRBV12-3/TRBV12-4|TRBJ1-6|-|-
TGTGCCAGTAGACTCGGGTGGGAACCCCTCCACTTT
CASRLGWEPLHF
>TRBV14|TRBJ2-3|-|-
TGTGCCAGCAGCCAAAGACCTAGGACAGATACGCAGTATTTT
CASSQRPRTDTQYF
>TRBV5-1|TRBJ1-5|-|-
TGCGCCAGCAGCTTGGGGCAGAGCCAGCCCCAGCATTTT
CASSLGQSQPQHF
>TRBV24-1|TRBJ1-2|-|TRBD1
TGTGCCACCAGTGACTCCGGGACAGAGGAGGGCTACACCTTC
CATSDSGTEEGYTF
>TRBV27|TRBJ2-6|-|-
TGTGCCAGCGGCTTAAGGGGCAACTCTGGGGCCAACGTCCTGACTTTC
CASGLRGNSGANVLTF
>TRBV7-2|TRBJ1-6|few|-
TGTGCCAGCAGCTTAGAGGGAACAATCGTCCCCCTCCACTTT
CASSLEGTIVPLHF
>TRBV6-8|TRBJ2-7|few|-
TGTGCCAGCAGGACACCCCGAACTGATTACGAGCAGTACTTC
CASRTPRTDYEQYF
>TRBV20-1|TRBJ2-7|-|-
TGCAGTGCTAGAGATCAAGGGTTCGGAGCCTACGAGCAGTACTTC
CSARDQGFGAYEQYF
>TRBV7-6|TRBJ2-1|-|TRBD1
TGTGCCAGCAGCCAGGACAGGCACAATGAGCAGTTCTTC
CASSQDRHNEQFF
>TRBV6-6|TRBJ2-5|-|TRBD1
TGTGCCAGCAGTTACTCCAGGACAGGGCCAGAGACCCAGTACTTC
CASSYSRTGPETQYF
>TRBV7-6|TRBJ2-7|-|-
TGTGCCAGCAGCTTAGACGGCCTAGCAGGCGAGCAGTACTTC
CASSLDGLAGEQYF
>TRBV5-1|TRBJ2-3|once|-
TGCGCCAGCAGCTCCCAGAGTCCAGATACGCAGTATTTT
CASSSQSPDTQYF
>TRBV7-6|TRBJ2-7|-|-
TGTGCCAGCAGCTTTGGCGGGACCTCAGCCTACGAGCAGTACTTC
CASSFGGTSAYEQYF
>TRBV3-1|TRBJ2-5|few|-
TGTGCCAGCGCTAAGAGTGGGACCCAGTACTTC
CASAKSGTQYF
>TRBV27|TRBJ1-5|few|-
TGTGCCAGCAGTTCGTCCGGGGCATCAAATCAGCCCCAGCATTTT
CASSSSGASNQPQHF
>TRBV7-6|TRBJ2-3|-|TRBD2
TGTGCCAGCAGCTCTAGCGGGAGGGCAGATACGCAGTATTTT
CASSSSGRADTQYF
>TRBV6-2/TRBV6-3|TRBJ1-5|-|-
TGTGCCAGCAGTTACACTCCTAAAACCCTGCAAAGGAATCAGCCCCAGCATTTT
CASSYTPKTLQRNQPQHF
>TRBV5-1|TRBJ1-6|few|-
TGCGCCAGCAGCGTTGGTAATTCACCCCTCCACTTT
CASSVGNSPLHF